Listed here is a single T cell receptor (beta chain). In the original analysis: Cell counts per sample came from amplifying reference gene primers. TCRdb keeps only in-frame clones here, not all; method: immunoSEQ multiplex PCR. The V and J calls and the clone size are those of that table, but D and trimming were determined from the DNA. The sample yields around 260,000 clones, 88% seen once. The data are from a study of blood T cell repertoires in COVID-19. The overall study: Samples of COVID-19 (acute and convalescent) were obtained from the United States, Italy and Spain.

There are 14 residues in the CDR3. CDR1 is LGHDT, CDR2 YNNKEL, per germline (reference sequence). The V end lost 1 base, the J end lost 7 bases, and 11 bases lay between the germline ends. The sequencing sample was made of peripheral blood. The chain joins TRBV3-1 (or the pseudogene TRBV3-2) to TRBJ1-5; D is undetermined. The sequence was collected from a man aged 55 to 69 who had recovered from COVID-19. The DNA for the CDR3 is TGTGCCAGCAGCCAAGGATTTGGTGGCCAGCCCCAGCATTTT. Translated, it gives CASSQGFGGQPQHF.